Included here is one T cell receptor beta chain sequence, with context. Antigen specificity is unknown. The CDR3 spans 15 residues. Trimming took 5 bases from V and 3 from J; bases not matched to a gene: 5. Germline-derived CDR1 and CDR2 are SNHLY and FYNNEI. This sample was included in a study of cytomegalovirus exposure and HLA in healthy donors. Study-level information: Clustering assigned roughly 81% of the approximately 400 genotyped donors to the Caucasian-associated ancestry cluster. Findings of the study overall: The study assumed roughly uniform donor sequencing depth for presence/absence analyses.

The study ran its PCR with 60 Vbeta and 13 Jbeta primers. Some clones are missing from TCRdb's copy, which holds only in-frame ones; the method was immunoSEQ multiplex PCR. The sample lists 100,000 to 150,000 clones, 80% occurring once. The J gene is TRBJ2-2, the V gene TRBV2; TRBD2 matches at 8 bases. This TCR came from a middle-aged man in good health and CMV-seronegative. Material for sequencing was PBMCs. The CDR3 DNA is TGTGCCAGCAGTTACCGGGGGGGCGACACCGGGGAGCTGTTTTTT. This translates into CASSYRGGDTGELFF.